These T cell receptor beta chains were read from a single sample in a study of blood T cells in healthy people across ages. TCRdb called the 5' RACE reads again in MiXCR, with one record for every CDR3 protein. This table has over 300,000 distinct CDR3 sequences, 50% to 60% appearing once. Sequencing was carried out using blood. The receptors were gathered from a man aged 55 to 69 in good health. Both conserved end residues are part of each CDR3. The D gene is left open where the match is weak. A clone size is listed for some rows: how often the clone was seen (once, few, many), or a class if it is expanded.

V gene: TRBV4-2; clone size: .; D gene: .; J gene: TRBJ2-1; CDR3 DNA: TGTGCCAGCAGCCAAGGACGGACCTCCTACAATGAGCAGTTCTTC; CDR3 protein: CASSQGRTSYNEQFF
V gene: TRBV27; clone size: .; D gene: .; J gene: TRBJ2-7; CDR3 DNA: TGTGCCAGCAGTTTTTACCGGGGGACATTCCACGAGCAGTACTTC; CDR3 protein: CASSFYRGTFHEQYF
V gene: TRBV20-1; clone size: .; D gene: TRBD1; J gene: TRBJ1-5; CDR3 DNA: TGCAGTGCTAGAACAGGCGGGACAGGGCTGGGCAATCAGCCCCAGCATTTT; CDR3 protein: CSARTGGTGLGNQPQHF
V gene: TRBV28; clone size: .; D gene: TRBD1; J gene: TRBJ1-6; CDR3 DNA: TGTGCCAGCAGTTACCAGGGGGGCAATTCACCCCTCCACTTT; CDR3 protein: CASSYQGGNSPLHF
V gene: TRBV11-2; clone size: .; D gene: TRBD2; J gene: TRBJ2-5; CDR3 DNA: TGTACCAGCAGCCGAACTAGCGGGGCCGTTGGGGAGACCCAGTACTTC; CDR3 protein: CTSSRTSGAVGETQYF
V gene: TRBV7-8; clone size: few; D gene: .; J gene: TRBJ2-5; CDR3 DNA: TGTGCCAGCAGCTTAGGAGCCCAGGGGGAGACCCAGTACTTC; CDR3 protein: CASSLGAQGETQYF
V gene: TRBV11-2; clone size: .; D gene: .; J gene: TRBJ1-2; CDR3 DNA: TGTGCCAGCACCGACCTGACGGGAATAAACTATGGCTACACCTTC; CDR3 protein: CASTDLTGINYGYTF
V gene: TRBV4-3; clone size: .; D gene: TRBD2; J gene: TRBJ2-3; CDR3 DNA: TGCGCCAGCAGCCAAGCGGCACCGGGACTAGCGGGGGAAGATACGCAGTATTTT; CDR3 protein: CASSQAAPGLAGEDTQYF
V gene: TRBV21-1; clone size: .; D gene: .; J gene: TRBJ2-3; CDR3 DNA: TGTGCCAGCAGCAAAGCGAAGGGGGCAGATACGCAGTATTTT; CDR3 protein: CASSKAKGADTQYF
V gene: TRBV7-9; clone size: .; D gene: .; J gene: TRBJ2-1; CDR3 DNA: TGTGCCAGCAGCTCCTTCCGGGGGAAGAATGAGCAGTTCTTC; CDR3 protein: CASSSFRGKNEQFF
V gene: TRBV7-2; clone size: .; D gene: .; J gene: TRBJ2-3; CDR3 DNA: TGTGCCAGCAGCCCTAGCAGAGGGTTAGATACGCAGTATTTT; CDR3 protein: CASSPSRGLDTQYF
V gene: TRBV28; clone size: .; D gene: TRBD1; J gene: TRBJ2-6; CDR3 DNA: TGTGCCAGCAGGCGTCCGACAGGGGCCACTGGGGCCAACGTCCTGACTTTC; CDR3 protein: CASRRPTGATGANVLTF
V gene: TRBV7-6; clone size: .; D gene: .; J gene: TRBJ2-4; CDR3 DNA: TGTGCCAGCAGCTTAGGGGAAAGGGACATTCAGTACTTC; CDR3 protein: CASSLGERDIQYF
V gene: TRBV15; clone size: once; D gene: TRBD1; J gene: TRBJ1-2; CDR3 DNA: TGTGCCACCAGCGTAAATACAGGGGGCTTTGGCTACACCTTC; CDR3 protein: CATSVNTGGFGYTF
V gene: TRBV2; clone size: many; D gene: .; J gene: TRBJ1-2; CDR3 DNA: TGTGCCAGCAGTGGGGTTGGGTATGGCTACACCTTC; CDR3 protein: CASSGVGYGYTF
V gene: TRBV7-2; clone size: .; D gene: .; J gene: TRBJ2-1; CDR3 DNA: TGTGCCAGCAGCTCGAGGGTTAACAATGAGCAGTTCTTC; CDR3 protein: CASSSRVNNEQFF
V gene: TRBV4-2; clone size: .; D gene: .; J gene: TRBJ2-2; CDR3 DNA: TGTGCCAGCAGCCTACACAGCGCGAACACCGGGGAGCTGTTTTTT; CDR3 protein: CASSLHSANTGELFF